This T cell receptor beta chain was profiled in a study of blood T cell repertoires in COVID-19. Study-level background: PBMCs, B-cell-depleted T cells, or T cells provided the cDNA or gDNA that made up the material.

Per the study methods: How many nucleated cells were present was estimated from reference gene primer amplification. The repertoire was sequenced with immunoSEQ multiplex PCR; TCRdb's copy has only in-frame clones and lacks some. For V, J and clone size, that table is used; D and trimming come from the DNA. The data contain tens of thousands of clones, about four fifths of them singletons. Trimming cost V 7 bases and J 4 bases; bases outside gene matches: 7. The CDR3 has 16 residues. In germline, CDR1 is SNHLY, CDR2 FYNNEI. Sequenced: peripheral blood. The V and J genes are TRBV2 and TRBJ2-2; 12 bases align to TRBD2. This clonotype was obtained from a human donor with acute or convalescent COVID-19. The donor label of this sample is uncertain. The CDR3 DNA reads TGTGCCAGCATCCAAGGACTAGCGGGACCCACCGGGGAGCTGTTTTTT. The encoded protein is CASIQGLAGPTGELFF. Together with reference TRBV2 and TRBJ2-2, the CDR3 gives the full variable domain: EPEVTQTPSHQVTQMGQEVILRCVPISNHLYFYWYRQILGQKVEFLVSFYNNEISEKSEIFDDQFSVERPDGSNFTLKIRSTKLEDSAMYFCASIQGLAGPTGELFFGEGSRLTVL.